These 13 T cell receptor beta chains came from one sample sequenced in a study of blood T cell repertoires in COVID-19. The protocol was immunoSEQ multiplex PCR, while the TCRdb copy is restricted to in-frame clones and leaves out a portion. The table has 170,000 or so clones, more than 85% seen once. Sequenced: PBMCs or T cells enriched from blood (not recorded which). The origin of the receptors is a woman between 50 and 59 years old who had recovered from COVID-19.

The V call is TRBV11-3, the J call TRBJ1-5, with no clear D. Germline lookup yields CDR1 SGHNT and CDR2 YENEEA. V gave up 0 bases and J gave up 6 bases, with 6 bases separating them. CDR3 length equals 13 residues. CDR3 coding DNA: TGTGCCAGCAGCTTAGATCGGGGTCAGCCCCAGCATTTT. Its translation is CASSLDRGQPQHF. Full variable domain (missing parts from reference TRBV11-3 and TRBJ1-5): EAGVVQSPRYKIIEKKQPVAFWCNPISGHNTLYWYLQNLGQGPELLIRYENEEAVDDSQLPKDRFSAERLKGVDSTLKIQPAELGDSAVYLCASSLDRGQPQHFGDGTRLSIL.

The chain recombines TRBV4-1 with TRBJ1-1, with D tentatively TRBD1 (5 bases). Germline assignment: CDR1 MGHRA and CDR2 YSYEKL. CDR3 size: 15 residues. Deletions cut 3 bases from V and 5 bases from J, with 16 bases between. The CDR3 nucleotides are TGCGCCAGCAGCCAGATGGGGCGGGGACGAACTGAAGCTTTCTTT. It codes for CASSQMGRGRTEAFF.

As DNA, the CDR3 is TGCAGCGTCGCTAGCGGAGGAGGCACAGATACGCAGTATTTT. Its protein product is CSVASGGGTDTQYF. The chain uses TRBV29-1 and TRBJ2-3; 7 bases are a match to TRBD2. The CDR3 loop spans 14 amino acids. The V segment lost 6 bases and the J segment 1 base; nucleotides outside the gene matches: 7. CDR1 SQVTM and CDR2 ANQGSEA come from the germline V gene.

This clone was detected once. The chain carries TRBV11-2 and TRBJ2-5, with 9 bases fitting TRBD1. The CDR3 is 15 amino acids. Germline-derived CDR1 and CDR2 are SGHAT and FQNNGV. V lost 5 bases to trimming and J lost 0 bases; unmatched junction nucleotides: 4. The CDR3 sequence is CASSKQGAYQETQYF. The CDR3 nucleotides are TGTGCCAGCAGCAAACAGGGGGCCTACCAAGAGACCCAGTACTTC.

The chain combines TRBV11-3 with TRBJ2-7, with D possibly TRBD2 on 7 matching bases. Trimming cost V 5 bases and J 3 bases, with 17 bases left between them. The CDR3 has 15 residues. Germline V gene lookup returns CDR1 SGHNT and CDR2 YENEEA. The CDR3 nucleotides read TGTGCCAGCAGCCCGGGGGCGGGAGTGGACTACGAGCAGTACTTC. This encodes CASSPGAGVDYEQYF. Variable domain in full (rest from reference TRBV11-3 and TRBJ2-7): EAGVVQSPRYKIIEKKQPVAFWCNPISGHNTLYWYLQNLGQGPELLIRYENEEAVDDSQLPKDRFSAERLKGVDSTLKIQPAELGDSAVYLCASSPGAGVDYEQYFGPGTRLTVT.

The V gene is TRBV4-2, the J gene TRBJ2-1, with D unclear. V was clipped by 0 bases and J by 6 bases, with 6 bases between them. Germline CDR1 LGHNA, CDR2 YNFKEQ. This CDR3 comprises 13 residues. This chain's CDR3 is CASSQDPRNEQFF. The CDR3, as DNA: TGTGCCAGCAGCCAAGATCCGCGCAATGAGCAGTTCTTC.

The chain joins TRBV11-3 to TRBJ2-7; D is ambiguous. Germline-derived CDR1 and CDR2 are SGHNT and YENEEA. The germline V and J ends were trimmed by 4 bases and 0 bases, with 7 bases remaining between them. The CDR3 runs 13 residues. CDR3 in DNA: TGTGCCAGCAGCTCCGGGTTCTCCTACGAGCAGTACTTC. Amino acid sequence: CASSSGFSYEQYF.

DNA of the CDR3: TGTGCCAGCAGCTTAGAAGGCGGGTATGGCTACACCTTC. Encoded protein: CASSLEGGYGYTF. The chain recombines TRBV7-2 with TRBJ1-2; D call uncertain. Germline values: CDR1 SGHTA, CDR2 FQGNSA. Between the trimmed V and J ends, which lost 1 base and 5 bases, there was a span of 8 bases. This CDR3 has 13 residues.

This rearrangement joins TRBV5-6 to TRBJ1-1; 7 bases are a match to TRBD1. V shed 0 bases, J shed 2 bases, and the junction held 10 bases outside the gene matches. CDR3 length: 17 amino acids. Germline CDR1 and CDR2: SGHDT and YYEEEE. The CDR3 sequence: CASSLAVGQLVNTEAFF. As DNA, the CDR3 is TGTGCCAGCAGCTTGGCCGTGGGACAGCTCGTCAACACTGAAGCTTTCTTT.

In this sample, this clone turned up once. One end of the junction does not line up with germline, which may come from a read error. The rearrangement uses TRBV7-7 and TRBJ2-1; perhaps TRBD2 as D (6 bases). The CDR3 runs to 16 residues. Germline values: CDR1 SSHAT, CDR2 FNYEAQ (reference sequence). The CDR3 is CASSPYAAGSYNEQFF. Written as DNA, the CDR3 is TGTGCTAGCAGCCCGTATGCAGCGGGCTCCTACAATGAGCAGTTCTTC.

The V call is TRBV18, the J call TRBJ1-1; 7 bases match TRBD1. Germline CDR1 and CDR2: KGHSH and LQKENI. This CDR3 is built from 12 residues. Trimming removed 6 bases from V and 7 bases from J; junction bases left unmatched: 5. The CDR3 region is CASSGPGGEAFF. The CDR3 DNA is TGTGCCAGCTCCGGGCCAGGGGGTGAAGCTTTCTTT.

The rearrangement links TRBV7-6 to TRBJ2-5, with a possible D match to TRBD2 (6 bases). The length of the CDR3 is 14 residues. Germline V gives CDR1 SGHVS, CDR2 FNYEAQ. V was cut by 8 bases and J by 1 base, with 14 bases left in between. This chain's CDR3 is CASAIRGTQETQYF. The CDR3 nucleotides read TGTGCCAGCGCTATTCGGGGGACCCAAGAGACCCAGTACTTC.

J is TRBJ2-1 and V is TRBV7-6, with 8 bases fitting TRBD1. J was trimmed by 7 bases and V by 8 bases; bases with no gene match: 10. CDR1 and CDR2 from the germline V gene are SGHVS and FNYEAQ. CDR3 length equals 14 residues. The CDR3, as DNA: TGTGCCAGCGGTTCAGGACAGGGCCGTAATGAGCAGTTCTTC. Translation: CASGSGQGRNEQFF.